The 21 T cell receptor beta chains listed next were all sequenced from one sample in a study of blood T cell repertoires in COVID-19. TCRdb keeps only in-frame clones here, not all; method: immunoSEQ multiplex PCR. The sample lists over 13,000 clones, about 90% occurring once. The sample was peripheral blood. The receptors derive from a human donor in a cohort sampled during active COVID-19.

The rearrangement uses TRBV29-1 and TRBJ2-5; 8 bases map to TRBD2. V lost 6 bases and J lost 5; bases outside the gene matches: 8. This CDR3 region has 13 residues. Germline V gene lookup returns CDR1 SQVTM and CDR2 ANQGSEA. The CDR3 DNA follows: TGCAGCGTGGCTGGGACTAGGCCGGAGACCCAGTACTTC. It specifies CSVAGTRPETQYF.

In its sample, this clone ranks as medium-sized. The CDR3 spells CSASPGQGTSQPQHF. The CDR3 coding sequence is TGCAGTGCTAGTCCGGGACAGGGAACAAGTCAGCCCCAGCATTTT. The V and J genes are TRBV20-1 and TRBJ1-5; TRBD1 agrees at 9 bases. Germline V CDR1 and CDR2: DFQATT, SNEGSKA (reference sequence). The CDR3 sequence is 15 residues long. The junction had 9 bases not matched to a gene; V was cut back by 3 bases and J by 6 bases.

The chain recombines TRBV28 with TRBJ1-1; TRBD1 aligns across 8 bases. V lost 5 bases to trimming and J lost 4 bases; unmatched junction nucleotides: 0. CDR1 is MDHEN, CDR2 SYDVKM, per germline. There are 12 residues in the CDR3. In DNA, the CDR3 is TGTGCCAGCAGTACAGGGGGCACTGAAGCTTTCTTT. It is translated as CASSTGGTEAFF.

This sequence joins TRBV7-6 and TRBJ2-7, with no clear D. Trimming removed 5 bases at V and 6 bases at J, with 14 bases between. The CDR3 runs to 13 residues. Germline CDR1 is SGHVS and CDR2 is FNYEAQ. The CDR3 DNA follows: TGTGCCAGCAGCCCTCGACAAGGATCCGAGCAGTACTTC. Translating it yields CASSPRQGSEQYF.

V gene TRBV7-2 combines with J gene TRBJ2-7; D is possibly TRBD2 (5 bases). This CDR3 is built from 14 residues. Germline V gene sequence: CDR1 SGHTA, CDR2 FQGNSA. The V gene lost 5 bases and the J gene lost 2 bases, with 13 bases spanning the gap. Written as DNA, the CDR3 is TGTGCCAGCAGCCCGCTAGCTGTCACCTACGAGCAGTACTTC. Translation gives CASSPLAVTYEQYF. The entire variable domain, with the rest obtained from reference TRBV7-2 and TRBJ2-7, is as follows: GAGVSQSPSNKVTEKGKDVELRCDPISGHTALYWYRQSLGQGLEFLIYFQGNSAPDKSGLPSDRFSAERTGGSVSTLTIQRTQQEDSAVYLCASSPLAVTYEQYFGPGTRLTVT.

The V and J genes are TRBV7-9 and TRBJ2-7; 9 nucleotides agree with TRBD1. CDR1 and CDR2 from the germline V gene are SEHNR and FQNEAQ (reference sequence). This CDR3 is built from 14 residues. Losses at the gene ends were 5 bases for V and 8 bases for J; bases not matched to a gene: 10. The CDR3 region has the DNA TGTGCCAGCAGCCTGCCGGGACAGGGCGTACAGCAGTACTTC. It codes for CASSLPGQGVQQYF.

CDR3 sequence reads: CAWSVQGVTEAFF. The CDR3 DNA sequence: TGTGCCTGGAGTGTACAGGGGGTCACTGAAGCTTTCTTT. V usage is TRBV30 and J usage is TRBJ1-1, with TRBD1 matching over 8 bases. CDR3 length equals 13 residues. From germline, CDR1 is GTSNPN and CDR2 SVGIG (reference sequence). V shed 0 bases and J 4 bases; nucleotides not matched to a gene: 1. The variable domain in full, completed from reference TRBV30 and TRBJ1-1, reads SQTIHQWPATLVQPVGSPLSLECTVEGTSNPNLYWYRQAAGRGLQLLFYSVGIGQISSEVPQNLSASRPQDRQFILSSKKLLLSDSGFYLCAWSVQGVTEAFFGQGTRLTVV.

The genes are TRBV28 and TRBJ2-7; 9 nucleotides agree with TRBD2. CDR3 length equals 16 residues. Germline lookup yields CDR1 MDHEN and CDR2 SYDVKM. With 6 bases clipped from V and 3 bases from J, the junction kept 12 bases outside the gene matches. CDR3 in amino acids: CASSPASGRLLYEQYF. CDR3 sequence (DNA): TGTGCCAGCAGCCCCGCCAGCGGGAGGCTGCTCTACGAGCAGTACTTC.

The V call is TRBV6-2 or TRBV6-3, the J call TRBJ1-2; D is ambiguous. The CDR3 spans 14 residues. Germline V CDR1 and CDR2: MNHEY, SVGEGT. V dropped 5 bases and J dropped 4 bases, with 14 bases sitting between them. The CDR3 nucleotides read TGTGCCAGCAGTACCCGGACTCCTTTCTATGGCTACACCTTC. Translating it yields CASSTRTPFYGYTF.

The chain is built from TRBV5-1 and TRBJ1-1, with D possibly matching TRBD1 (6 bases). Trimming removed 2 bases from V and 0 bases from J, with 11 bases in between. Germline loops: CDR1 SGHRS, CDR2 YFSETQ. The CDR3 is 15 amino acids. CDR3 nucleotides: TGCGCCAGCAGCTTAATTGGACAGTTGAACACTGAAGCTTTCTTT. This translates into CASSLIGQLNTEAFF.

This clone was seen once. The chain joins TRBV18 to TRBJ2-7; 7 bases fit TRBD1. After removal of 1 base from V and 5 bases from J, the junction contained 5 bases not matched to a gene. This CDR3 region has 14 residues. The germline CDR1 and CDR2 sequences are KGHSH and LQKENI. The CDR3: CASSPLDRAHEQYF. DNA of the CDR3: TGTGCCAGCTCACCACTCGACAGGGCACACGAGCAGTACTTC.

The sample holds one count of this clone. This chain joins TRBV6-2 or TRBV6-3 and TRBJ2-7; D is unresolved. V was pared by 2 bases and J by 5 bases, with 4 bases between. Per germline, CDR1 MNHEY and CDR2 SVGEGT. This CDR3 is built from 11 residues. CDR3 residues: CASSYRDEQYF. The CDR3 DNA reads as TGTGCCAGCAGTTACCGGGACGAGCAGTACTTC.

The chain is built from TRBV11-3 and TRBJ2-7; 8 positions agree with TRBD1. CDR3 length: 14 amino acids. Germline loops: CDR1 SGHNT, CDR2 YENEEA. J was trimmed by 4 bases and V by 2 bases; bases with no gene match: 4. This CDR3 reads CASSLRTGQYEQYF. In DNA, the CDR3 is TGTGCCAGCAGCTTACGGACAGGGCAGTACGAGCAGTACTTC.

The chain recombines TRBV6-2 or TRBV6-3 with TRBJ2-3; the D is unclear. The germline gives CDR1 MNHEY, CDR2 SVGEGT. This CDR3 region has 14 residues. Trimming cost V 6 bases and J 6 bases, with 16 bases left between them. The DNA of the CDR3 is TGTGCCAGCAGCTTTGCCGCTGGCTGGGATACGCAGTATTTT. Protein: CASSFAAGWDTQYF.

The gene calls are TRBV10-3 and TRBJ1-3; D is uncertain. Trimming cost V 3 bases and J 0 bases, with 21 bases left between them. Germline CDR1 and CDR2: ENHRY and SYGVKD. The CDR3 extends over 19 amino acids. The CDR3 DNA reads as TGTGCCATCAGTGATTTCATGGTGATTAGTTCTGCCTCTGGAAACACCATATATTTT. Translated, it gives CAISDFMVISSASGNTIYF.

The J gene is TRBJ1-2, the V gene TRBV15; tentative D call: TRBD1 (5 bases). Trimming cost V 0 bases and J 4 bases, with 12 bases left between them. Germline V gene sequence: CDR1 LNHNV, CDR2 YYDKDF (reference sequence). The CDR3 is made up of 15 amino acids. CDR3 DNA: TGTGCCACCAGCAGAGATAGAGCAGGGTCCTATGGCTACACCTTC. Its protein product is CATSRDRAGSYGYTF.

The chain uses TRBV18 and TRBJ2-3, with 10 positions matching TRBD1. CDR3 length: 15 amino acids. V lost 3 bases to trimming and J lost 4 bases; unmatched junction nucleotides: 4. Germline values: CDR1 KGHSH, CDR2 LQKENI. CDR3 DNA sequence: TGTGCCAGCTCACCCGGGACAGGGGAAGCAGATACGCAGTATTTT. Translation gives CASSPGTGEADTQYF.

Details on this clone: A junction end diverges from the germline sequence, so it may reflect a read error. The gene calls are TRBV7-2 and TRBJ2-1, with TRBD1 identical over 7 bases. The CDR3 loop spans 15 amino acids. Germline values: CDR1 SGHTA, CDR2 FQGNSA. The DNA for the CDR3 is TGTGCCAGCAACTTACAGGCAGGGGGCTACAATGAGCAGTTCTTC. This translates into CASNLQAGGYNEQFF. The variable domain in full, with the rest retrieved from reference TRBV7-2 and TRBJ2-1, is GAGVSQSPSNKVTEKGKDVELRCDPISGHTALYWYRQSLGQGLEFLIYFQGNSAPDKSGLPSDRFSAERTGGSVSTLTIQRTQQEDSAVYLCASNLQAGGYNEQFFGPGTRLTVL.

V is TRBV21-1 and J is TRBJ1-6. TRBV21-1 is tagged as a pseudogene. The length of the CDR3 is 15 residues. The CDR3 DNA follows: TGTGCCAGCAGCAAAGCGTCCCCGGTTGGTTCACCCCTCCACTTT. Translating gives CASSKASPVGSPLHF.

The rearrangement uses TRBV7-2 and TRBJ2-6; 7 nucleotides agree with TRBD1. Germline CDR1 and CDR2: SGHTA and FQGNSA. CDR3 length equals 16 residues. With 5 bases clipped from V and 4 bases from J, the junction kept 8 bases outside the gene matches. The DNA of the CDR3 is TGTGCCAGCAGCCTAACAGGGGTAGCAGGGGCCAACGTCCTGACTTTC. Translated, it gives CASSLTGVAGANVLTF. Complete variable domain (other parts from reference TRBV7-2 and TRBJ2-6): GAGVSQSPSNKVTEKGKDVELRCDPISGHTALYWYRQSLGQGLEFLIYFQGNSAPDKSGLPSDRFSAERTGGSVSTLTIQRTQQEDSAVYLCASSLTGVAGANVLTFGAGSRLTVL.

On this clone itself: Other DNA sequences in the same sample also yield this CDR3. CDR3 DNA sequence: TGTGCCAGCAGTTACTCCACAGGGGGCTATGGCTACACCTTC. Translated, it gives CASSYSTGGYGYTF. The chain uses TRBV6-5 and TRBJ1-2, with 8 bases lining up with TRBD1. Germline trimming cut 0 bases from V and 4 bases from J; bases unmatched to any gene: 1. Per the germline V gene, CDR1 is MNHEY and CDR2 is SVGAGI. This CDR3 contains 14 residues.